This T cell receptor beta chain was recorded in a study of OX40 agonist ivuxolimab in advanced cancers. The overall study: Dosing consisted of intravenous ivuxolimab at 0.01 to 10 mg/kg every 2 weeks. Cohort: approximately 83% men, mean age approximately 60, aged about 20 to 80. Three patients had partial responses: one hepatocellular carcinoma, two cutaneous melanoma.

Trimming removed 4 bases from V and 7 bases from J; junction bases left unmatched: 10. Germline V gene sequence: CDR1 MGHRA, CDR2 YSYEKL. The CDR3 is made up of 15 amino acids. Only in-frame clones appear in the TCRdb table, and some are missing; sequencing was by immunoSEQ multiplex PCR. The sample lists 48,000 or so clones; roughly 89% were seen once. The sample consisted of CD4+ or CD8+ T cells sorted from blood, taken in a trial of the OX40 agonist ivuxolimab. This receptor was identified in an adult with an advanced solid tumor such as melanoma, head and neck, liver or kidney cancer. The V gene is TRBV4-1, the J gene TRBJ2-7; 10 bases map to TRBD1. CDR3 nucleotides: TGCGCCAGCAGCCCTAGGACAGGGGGGGTGAGGGAGCAGTACTTC. This translates into CASSPRTGGVREQYF.